The rows below give T cell receptor beta chains drawn from one sample of a study of PD-1 blockade in classical Hodgkin lymphoma. The table came from immunoSEQ multiplex PCR; TCRdb's copy has only in-frame clones and leaves some out. The sample holds approximately 79,000 clones, about 93% seen once. The source material was peripheral blood mononuclear cells (PBMCs), sampled before the second cycle of nivolumab. These receptors were collected from a human donor with classical Hodgkin lymphoma. The CDR3 runs from the conserved cysteine through the conserved F or W. The D gene is left open where the match is weak. A clone size is listed for some rows: how often the clone was seen (once, few, many), or a class if it is expanded.

d_call j_call v_call clone_size cdr3_nt cdr3_aa
TRBD2 TRBJ2-7 TRBV9 . TGTGCCAGCAGCAGGTTGCCTAGCGGGCAGACCTACGAGCAGTACTTC CASSRLPSGQTYEQYF
TRBD1 TRBJ1-1 TRBV2 . TGTGCCAGCAGACTGGGAGGGGGCGCGAATACTGAAGCTTTCTTT CASRLGGGANTEAFF
TRBD1 TRBJ1-4 TRBV5-1 . TGCGCCAGCAGCCTGGGACAGGGCGAAAAACTGTTTTTT CASSLGQGEKLFF
. TRBJ2-7 TRBV21-1 . TGTGCCAGCAGCACGACTAGCGGGAGCTCCTACGAGCAGTACTTC CASSTTSGSSYEQYF
TRBD2 TRBJ2-7 TRBV27 . TGTGCCAGCAGTTTGCCGGGGGGTCACTCCTACGAGCAGTACTTC CASSLPGGHSYEQYF
. TRBJ1-5 TRBV10-3 once TGTGCCATCAGTCTTCAGGGCGAACAGCCCCAGCATTTT CAISLQGEQPQHF
. TRBJ2-2 TRBV28 . TGTGCCAGCAGGGCTGGACCAAATTTGAACACCGGGGAGCTGTTTTTT CASRAGPNLNTGELFF
TRBD1 TRBJ1-2 TRBV19 . TGTGCCAGTACTTCCGGGACAGCGAACGCCAGGCCTCTTTATGGCTACACCTTC CASTSGTANARPLYGYTF
TRBD2 TRBJ2-7 TRBV28 . TGTGCCAGCAGTGGACTAGTCGCGGCCTACGAGCAGTACTTC CASSGLVAAYEQYF
. TRBJ2-4 TRBV9 . TGTGCCAGCAGCGCACTAACCGGCGGAAACATTCAGTACTTC CASSALTGGNIQYF
. TRBJ2-7 TRBV29-1 . TGCAGCGTTGAAGGGGGTGAGGTTACCTACGAGCAGTACTTC CSVEGGEVTYEQYF
. TRBJ2-5 TRBV6-5 . TGTGCCAGCAGTTACTCGAGGCGGGGTATTTTGGAGACCCAGTACTTC CASSYSRRGILETQYF
. TRBJ1-1 TRBV6-5 . TGTGCCACTCACCTTCGCACTGAAGCTTTCTTT CATHLRTEAFF
TRBD1 TRBJ1-2 TRBV2 . TGTGCCAGCATGGGGGTGACGCCGACAGGGCCCTATGGCTACACCTTC CASMGVTPTGPYGYTF
TRBD2 TRBJ2-3 TRBV9 . TGTGCCAGCAGCGTAGGTGCTAGCGGCAACACAGATACGCAGTATTTT CASSVGASGNTDTQYF
. TRBJ1-5 TRBV5-1 . TGCGCCAGCAGCTTGCGGCCTCAGGAGAGGGGTTTTCGACAGCCCCAGCATTTT CASSLRPQERGFRQPQHF
. TRBJ1-6 TRBV5-1 . TGCGCCAGCAGCTTGGCAGGGGTCTCACCCCTCCACTTT CASSLAGVSPLHF
TRBD2 TRBJ2-5 TRBV7-7 . TGTGCCAGCAGCGAACGACTAGCGTGGGAGACCCAGTACTTC CASSERLAWETQYF
TRBD1 TRBJ1-4 TRBV19 . TGTGCCAGTGCTCCCAGGGGGCTGGGGGTAACTAATGAAAAACTGTTTTTT CASAPRGLGVTNEKLFF
. TRBJ2-7 TRBV30 . TGTGCCTGGGGGGGGAGCTCCTACGAGCAGTACTTC CAWGGSSYEQYF
TRBD2 TRBJ2-7 TRBV7-2 . TGTGCCAGCAGCTTAAGACTAGCGGGAGTAGTCGAGCAGTACTTC CASSLRLAGVVEQYF
TRBD1 TRBJ2-5 TRBV7-7 . TGTGCTAGCAGCCGCCCGGACAGGGGTCAAGAGACCCAGTACTTC CASSRPDRGQETQYF
TRBD2 TRBJ2-2 TRBV5-3 . TGTGCCAGAAGTTATGGACTAGAGACCGGGGAGCTGTTTTTT CARSYGLETGELFF
. TRBJ2-2 TRBV21-1 . TGTGCCAGCAGCAAAGCGGGTCGAAGAATGGGGCCAACCTACACCGGGGAGCTGTTTTTT CASSKAGRRMGPTYTGELFF
TRBD1 TRBJ1-2 TRBV19 once TGTGCCAGTAGACAGGGGGCGTGGGGCTACACCTTC CASRQGAWGYTF
TRBD2 TRBJ2-5 TRBV4-1 . TGCGCCAGCAGCCAAGCTCAGCGGGAGCGAGAGACCCAGTACTTC CASSQAQRERETQYF
TRBD1 TRBJ1-2 TRBV7-2 . TGTGCCAGTCGGGACAGCGGAGGGGGTGGCTACACCTTC CASRDSGGGGYTF
TRBD1 TRBJ2-1 TRBV5-1 . TGCGCCAGCAGCTTACCCCGGGACAGGGGGCAGGATGAGCAGTTCTTC CASSLPRDRGQDEQFF
. TRBJ2-7 TRBV11-2 . TGTGCCAGCAGCTCTTTCCGACTGAACTACGAGCAGTACTTC CASSSFRLNYEQYF
. TRBJ2-5 TRBV5-1 . TGCGCCAGCAGCTTGTCAGTAAACTTACCGGGACTCGGAAAAGAGACCCAGTACTTC CASSLSVNLPGLGKETQYF
. TRBJ2-7 TRBV6-1 . TGTGCCAGCAGTGAACAGGGGCCCAACTACGAGCAGTACTTC CASSEQGPNYEQYF
. TRBJ1-2 TRBV28 . TGTGCCAGCAGACGAACAGAGCGGAACTATGGCTACACCTTC CASRRTERNYGYTF
TRBD1 TRBJ1-2 TRBV28 . TGTGCCAGCAGAGCTCAGGGGGTCCGGGTCTATGGCTACACCTTC CASRAQGVRVYGYTF
TRBD1 TRBJ2-3 TRBV27 . TGTGCCAGCAGACCCGGGACAGTCAACACAGATACGCAGTATTTT CASRPGTVNTDTQYF
. TRBJ2-7 TRBV5-4 . TGTGCCAGCAGCTTGGCTGGCACTCCTCCCCTTGGGCAGTACTTC CASSLAGTPPLGQYF
TRBD1 TRBJ2-7 TRBV6-1 . TGTGCCAGCAGTGCTGGACAGGGCGGGTACGAGCAGTACTTC CASSAGQGGYEQYF
. TRBJ2-7 TRBV2 . TGTGCCAGCTCCGAAAAAGTCTACGAGCAGTACTTC CASSEKVYEQYF
. TRBJ2-3 TRBV28 once TGTGCCAGCAGTTTACTGGGTCTGGGCACAGATACGCAGTATTTT CASSLLGLGTDTQYF
. TRBJ1-5 TRBV6-6 once TGTGCCAGCAGTTACGGAGGCTTCGGTAGTGATCAGCCCCAGCATTTT CASSYGGFGSDQPQHF
. TRBJ2-3 TRBV27 once TGTGCCAGCAGTTTTGCAGGGCCAAGCACAGATACGCAGTATTTT CASSFAGPSTDTQYF
TRBD2 TRBJ2-7 TRBV14 . TGTGCCAGCAGCCAAATTCCCGGGGGAGCGGGAGTTCACGAGCAGTACTTC CASSQIPGGAGVHEQYF
TRBD1 TRBJ1-2 TRBV28 . TGTGCCAGCAGTTTGACAGGGGGCTATAACTATGGCTACACCTTC CASSLTGGYNYGYTF
TRBD2 TRBJ2-5 TRBV5-1 . TGCGCCAGCAGCTTGACTAGCGGGAGGGAGGAGACCCAGTACTTC CASSLTSGREETQYF
TRBD1 TRBJ1-1 TRBV10-3 . TGTGCCATCAAGAGGATATCCGGGACAGACCTAAGAGAGAGATTCAACACTGAAGCTTTCTTT CAIKRISGTDLRERFNTEAFF
TRBD2 TRBJ2-1 TRBV6-4 . TGTGCCAGCAGTGACGAACTGGGACTACCCCCCTCTGAGCAGTTCTTC CASSDELGLPPSEQFF
TRBD1 TRBJ2-3 TRBV5-1 . TGCGCCAGCAGCCTTCGGACAGGGACTGGCACAGATACGCAGTATTTT CASSLRTGTGTDTQYF
. TRBJ2-2 TRBV14 . TGTGCCAGCAGCCAAGGGTTTCCGACCGGGGAGCTGTTTTTT CASSQGFPTGELFF
. TRBJ2-7 TRBV10-3 . TGTGCCATCAGTGAGTCCGGGGACATACAGTACTTC CAISESGDIQYF
. TRBJ2-1 TRBV11-2 . TGTGCCAGCAGCTTAGAGTTGGGTGCGGCTGAGCAGTTCTTC CASSLELGAAEQFF
. TRBJ2-7 TRBV27 . TGTGCCAGCAGTTCCCCCACACAGGGTTCCCACTACGAGCAGTACTTC CASSSPTQGSHYEQYF
. TRBJ1-3 TRBV11-2 . TGTGCCAGCAGCTCACCTTCGGGGGGGGCTGGGGGAAACACCATATATTTT CASSSPSGGAGGNTIYF
TRBD2 TRBJ2-1 TRBV10-2 . TGCGCCAGCAGAGCGGCGGGAGAGGGGAATGAGCAGTTCTTC CASRAAGEGNEQFF
. TRBJ2-7 TRBV10-3 . TGTGCCATCAGCCAGAGACAGGTCGAACCCTACGAGCAGTACTTC CAISQRQVEPYEQYF
TRBD2 TRBJ2-7 TRBV19 . TGTGCCAGTAGTATGGCGCGGGGGGGGAAGTTAAACGAGCAGTACTTC CASSMARGGKLNEQYF
TRBD1 TRBJ2-3 TRBV7-3 . TGTGCCAGCAGCTTAGGGACAGGGCTGGGCACAGATACGCAGTATTTT CASSLGTGLGTDTQYF